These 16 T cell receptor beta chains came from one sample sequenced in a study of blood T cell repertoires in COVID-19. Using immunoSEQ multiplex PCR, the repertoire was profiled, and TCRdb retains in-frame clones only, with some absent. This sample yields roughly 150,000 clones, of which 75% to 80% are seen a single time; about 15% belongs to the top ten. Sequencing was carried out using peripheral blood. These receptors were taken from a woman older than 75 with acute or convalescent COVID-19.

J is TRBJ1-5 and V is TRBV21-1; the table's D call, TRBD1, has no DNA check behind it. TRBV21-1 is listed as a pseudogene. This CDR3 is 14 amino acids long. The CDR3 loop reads CASSKVATALAQHF. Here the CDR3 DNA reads TGTGCCAGCAGCAAAGTTGCGACAGCCCTAGCCCAGCATTTT.

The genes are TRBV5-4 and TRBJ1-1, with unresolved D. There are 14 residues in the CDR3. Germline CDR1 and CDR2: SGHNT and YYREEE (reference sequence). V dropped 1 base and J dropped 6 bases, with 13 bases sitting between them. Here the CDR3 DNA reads TGTGCCAGCAGCTTGTCTCGGAGCGGAGCTGAAGCTTTCTTT. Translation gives CASSLSRSGAEAFF.

This chain's CDR3 is CASSSPRAGLAVTDTQYF. In nucleotides, the CDR3 is TGTGCCAGCAGCTCCCCCCGAGCGGGACTAGCCGTAACAGATACGCAGTATTTT. The rearrangement uses TRBV7-2 and TRBJ2-3; 9 bases align to TRBD2. This CDR3 spans 18 amino acids. CDR1 and CDR2 from the germline V gene are SGHTA and FQGNSA. V shed 4 bases and J 3 bases; nucleotides not matched to a gene: 14.

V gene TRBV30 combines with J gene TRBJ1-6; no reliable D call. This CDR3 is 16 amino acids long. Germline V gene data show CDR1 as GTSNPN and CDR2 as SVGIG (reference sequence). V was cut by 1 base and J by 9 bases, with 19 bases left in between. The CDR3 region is CAWSEVWGDFGSPLHF. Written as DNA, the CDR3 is TGTGCCTGGAGTGAGGTGTGGGGAGATTTTGGTTCACCCCTCCACTTT.

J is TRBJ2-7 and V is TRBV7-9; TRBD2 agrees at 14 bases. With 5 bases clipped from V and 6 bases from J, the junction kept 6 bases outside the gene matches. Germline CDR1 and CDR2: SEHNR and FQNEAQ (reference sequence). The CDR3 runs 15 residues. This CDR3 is CASSPGLAGESEQYF. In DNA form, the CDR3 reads TGTGCCAGCAGCCCGGGACTAGCGGGAGAAAGCGAGCAGTACTTC.

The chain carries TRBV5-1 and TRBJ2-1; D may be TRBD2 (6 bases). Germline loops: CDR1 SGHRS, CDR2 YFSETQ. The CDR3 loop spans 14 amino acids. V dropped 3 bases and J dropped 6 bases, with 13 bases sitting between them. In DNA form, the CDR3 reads TGCGCCAGCAGCTGGGGACCGGGAGTCAATGAGCAGTTCTTC. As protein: CASSWGPGVNEQFF.

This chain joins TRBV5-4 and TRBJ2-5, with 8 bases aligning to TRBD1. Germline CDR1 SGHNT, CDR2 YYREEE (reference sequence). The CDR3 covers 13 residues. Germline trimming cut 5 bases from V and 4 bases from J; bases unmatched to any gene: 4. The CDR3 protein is CASRSGGVETQYF. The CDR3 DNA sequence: TGTGCCAGCAGATCAGGGGGCGTAGAGACCCAGTACTTC.

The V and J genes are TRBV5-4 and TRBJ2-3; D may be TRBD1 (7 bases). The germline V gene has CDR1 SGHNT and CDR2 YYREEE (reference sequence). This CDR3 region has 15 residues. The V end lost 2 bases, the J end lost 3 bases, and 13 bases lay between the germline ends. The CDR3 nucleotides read TGTGCCAGCAGCTTTGGCAGGGGGAGGACAGATACGCAGTATTTT. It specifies CASSFGRGRTDTQYF.

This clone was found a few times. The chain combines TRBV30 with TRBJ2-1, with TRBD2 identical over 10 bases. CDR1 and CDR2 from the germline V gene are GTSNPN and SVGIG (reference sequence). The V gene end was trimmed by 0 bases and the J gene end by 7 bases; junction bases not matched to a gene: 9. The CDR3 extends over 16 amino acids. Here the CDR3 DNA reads TGTGCCTGGAGTGTACGGGGCGGAGCGGGAGGGAATGAGCAGTTCTTC. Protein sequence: CAWSVRGGAGGNEQFF.

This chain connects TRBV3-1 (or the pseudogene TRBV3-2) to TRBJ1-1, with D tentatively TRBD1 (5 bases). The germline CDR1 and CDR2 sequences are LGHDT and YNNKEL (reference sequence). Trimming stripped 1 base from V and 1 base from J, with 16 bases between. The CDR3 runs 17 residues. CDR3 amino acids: CASSQARGGGWNTEAFF. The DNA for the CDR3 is TGTGCCAGCAGCCAAGCTCGAGGCGGGGGATGGAACACTGAAGCTTTCTTT.

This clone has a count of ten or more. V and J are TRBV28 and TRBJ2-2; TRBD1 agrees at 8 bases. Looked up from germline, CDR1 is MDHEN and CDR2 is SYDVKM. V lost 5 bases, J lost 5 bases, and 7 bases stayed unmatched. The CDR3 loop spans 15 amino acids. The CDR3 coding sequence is TGTGCCAGCAGTCCGCGGACAGGGCGAACCGGGGAGCTGTTTTTT. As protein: CASSPRTGRTGELFF. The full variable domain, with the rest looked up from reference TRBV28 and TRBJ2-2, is DVKVTQSSRYLVKRTGEKVFLECVQDMDHENMFWYRQDPGLGLRLIYFSYDVKMKEKGDIPEGYSVSREKKERFSLILESASTNQTSMYLCASSPRTGRTGELFFGEGSRLTVL.

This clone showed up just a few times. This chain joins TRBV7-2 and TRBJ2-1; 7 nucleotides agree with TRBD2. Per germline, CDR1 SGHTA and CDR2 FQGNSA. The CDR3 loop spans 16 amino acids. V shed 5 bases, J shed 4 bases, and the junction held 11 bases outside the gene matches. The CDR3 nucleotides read TGTGCCAGCAGCCCCCGGGGAGGGGATTGGTACAATGAGCAGTTCTTC. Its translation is CASSPRGGDWYNEQFF.

CDR3: CASSQEPMFRGGAHEQFF. For the CDR3, the DNA is TGTGCCAGCAGCCAAGAGCCGATGTTCCGCGGGGGAGCCCATGAGCAGTTCTTC. V and J are TRBV4-2 and TRBJ2-1, with 7 bases identical to TRBD2. The CDR3 loop spans 18 amino acids. Germline CDR1 reads LGHNA; CDR2 reads YNFKEQ. Trimming cost V 0 bases and J 8 bases; bases outside gene matches: 16.

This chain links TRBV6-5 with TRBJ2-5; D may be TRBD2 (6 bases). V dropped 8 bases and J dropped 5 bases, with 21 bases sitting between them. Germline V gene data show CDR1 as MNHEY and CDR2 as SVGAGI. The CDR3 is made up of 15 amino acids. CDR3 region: CASSWGAEGRETQYF. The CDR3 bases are TGTGCCAGCTCGTGGGGCGCGGAAGGGAGGGAGACCCAGTACTTC.

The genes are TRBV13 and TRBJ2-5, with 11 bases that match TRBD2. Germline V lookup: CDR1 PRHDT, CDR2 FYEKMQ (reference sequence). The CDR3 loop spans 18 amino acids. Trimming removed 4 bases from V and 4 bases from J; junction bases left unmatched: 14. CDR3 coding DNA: TGTGCCAGCAGCTCCTCGACCCTTAGCGGGAGGGCCCGAGAGACCCAGTACTTC. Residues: CASSSSTLSGRARETQYF.

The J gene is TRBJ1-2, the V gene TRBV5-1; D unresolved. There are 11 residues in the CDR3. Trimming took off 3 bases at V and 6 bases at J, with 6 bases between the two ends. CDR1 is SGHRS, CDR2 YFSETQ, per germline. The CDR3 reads CASSSRDGYTF. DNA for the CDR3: TGCGCCAGCAGCTCGAGGGATGGCTACACCTTC.